The 9 T cell receptor beta chains in this list originate from one sample, sequenced in a study of technical replicates of blood from a handful of donors. This table comes from immunoSEQ multiplex PCR, and its TCRdb copy is limited to in-frame clones, with some not included. Of some 91,000 clones listed, approximately 95% were seen once; the top ten hold about 0.21%. The sequencing input was T cells isolated from PBMCs. The source is a human donor in good health.

In nucleotides, the CDR3 is TGTGCCAGCAGCCTTAGCGGGAGGGAAGGGGATGAGCAGTTCTTC. Translated, it gives CASSLSGREGDEQFF. The chain combines TRBV7-7 with TRBJ2-1; 11 positions agree with TRBD2. The CDR3 is 15 residues long. V lost 5 bases and J lost 8; bases outside the gene matches: 8. Per the germline V gene, CDR1 is SSHAT and CDR2 is FNYEAQ (reference sequence).

The gene calls are TRBV5-1 and TRBJ2-1; no definite D call. Germline CDR1 and CDR2: SGHRS and YFSETQ. With 1 base removed from V and 5 bases from J, the gap between germline ends came to 4 bases. The CDR3 is made up of 12 amino acids. CDR3 in amino acids: CASSLNNNEQFF. CDR3 coding DNA: TGCGCCAGCAGCTTGAATAACAATGAGCAGTTCTTC.

This chain uses TRBV4-2 with TRBJ2-7; D remains ambiguous. Deletions cut 1 base from V and 6 bases from J, with 13 bases between. Germline CDR1 and CDR2: LGHNA and YNFKEQ. This CDR3 is built from 14 residues. The CDR3 loop reads CASSQVPLVAEQYF. In DNA form, the CDR3 reads TGTGCCAGCAGCCAAGTCCCCCTGGTAGCCGAGCAGTACTTC.

The rearrangement uses TRBV7-9 and TRBJ2-1; D is undetermined. This CDR3 is built from 12 residues. Germline V gene sequence: CDR1 SEHNR, CDR2 FQNEAQ (reference sequence). The V end lost 5 bases, the J end lost 8 bases, and 10 bases lay between the germline ends. The CDR3 spells CASSRTVYEQFF. The DNA for the CDR3 is TGTGCCAGCAGCCGAACAGTCTATGAGCAGTTCTTC.

V and J are TRBV5-5 and TRBJ2-3; 8 bases line up with TRBD1. CDR1 and CDR2 (germline): SGHKS, YYEKEE (reference sequence). The CDR3 sequence is 15 residues long. Unmatched junction bases numbered 5, after V lost 0 bases and J lost 5 bases. This chain's CDR3 is CASSLGQGKGDTQYF. The CDR3 DNA sequence: TGTGCCAGCAGCTTGGGACAGGGGAAAGGAGATACGCAGTATTTT.

V gene TRBV21-1 combines with J gene TRBJ2-5; the table names TRBD2, a call not compared with the DNA. TRBV21-1 counts as a pseudogene. The CDR3 covers 18 residues. The CDR3 loop reads CASTDLRAAKPNVETQYF. The CDR3 nucleotides are TGTGCCAGCACCGACTTGAGAGCGGCGAAACCAAACGTAGAGACCCAGTACTTC.

V gene TRBV27 combines with J gene TRBJ1-1, with D possibly matching TRBD1 (5 bases). The CDR3 spans 12 residues. Germline V gene data show CDR1 as MNHEY and CDR2 as SMNVEV (reference sequence). V lost 5 bases, J lost 6 bases, and 10 bases lay in between. CDR3 sequence reads: CASSPRGAEAFF. Written as DNA, the CDR3 is TGTGCCAGCAGTCCAAGGGGTGCTGAAGCTTTCTTT.

V gene TRBV4-1 combines with J gene TRBJ2-2; D is ambiguous. The CDR3 length is 12 residues. CDR1 MGHRA and CDR2 YSYEKL come from the germline V gene. Trimming left V 5 bases short and J 6 bases short, with 7 bases between. The CDR3, as DNA: TGCGCCAGCAGCACAGTACCCGGGGAGCTGTTTTTT. Amino acids: CASSTVPGELFF.

V gene TRBV7-9 combines with J gene TRBJ1-2, with TRBD1 matching over 11 bases. This CDR3 has 13 residues. V was clipped by 5 bases and J by 8 bases; unmatched bases: 4. Germline CDR1 is SEHNR and CDR2 is FQNEAQ (reference sequence). The CDR3 DNA is TGTGCCAGCAGCCCGGACAGGGGGCGAGGCTACACCTTC. Translation gives CASSPDRGRGYTF.